These 26 T cell receptor beta chains were all obtained from the same sample, sequenced in a study of blood T cell repertoires in COVID-19 (TCRdb year 2020). Receptors were amplified or captured by the immunoSEQ multiplex PCR assay. The clones in this table, taken by TCRdb from immuneACCESS, are in-frame only. Not every clone is retained; where verified, under half of the shortfall comes from an unresolved V gene, and the cause of the rest is unknown. The sample records about 270,000 clones, roughly 85% of which are singletons. Jointly, the top ten make up about 10% of the sample. The sample taken for sequencing was peripheral blood. Receptor source: a woman between 70 and 85 years old with acute or convalescent COVID-19.

The chain joins TRBV7-3 to TRBJ2-7, with D possibly matching TRBD2 (7 bases). Germline V gene sequence: CDR1 SGHTA, CDR2 FQGTGA. Trimming left V 1 base short and J 1 base short, with 11 bases between. This CDR3 is built from 15 residues. The chain's CDR3 is CASSLMGGGSYEQYF. In DNA form, the CDR3 reads TGTGCCAGCAGCTTAATGGGAGGGGGATCCTACGAGCAGTACTTC.

V is TRBV18 and J is TRBJ2-5, with 10 nucleotides matching TRBD1. The ends lost 3 bases at V and 3 bases at J; junction bases unmatched: 4. Germline loops: CDR1 KGHSH, CDR2 LQKENI. The CDR3 runs 15 residues. The CDR3 region is CASSPWDRGEETQYF. In DNA, the CDR3 is TGTGCCAGCTCACCCTGGGACAGGGGAGAAGAGACCCAGTACTTC.

The chain has TRBV7-9 and TRBJ2-5; 7 nucleotides line up with TRBD1. The length of the CDR3 is 15 residues. CDR1 is SEHNR, CDR2 FQNEAQ, per germline (reference sequence). V was pared by 7 bases and J by 3 bases, with 11 bases of the junction left unmatched. The CDR3 here is CASTPGTAIEETQYF. CDR3 bases: TGTGCCAGCACCCCCGGGACAGCCATAGAAGAGACCCAGTACTTC.

Ten or more counts support this clone. The chain uses TRBV20-1 and TRBJ1-5; D not resolved. Trimming stripped 3 bases from V and 6 bases from J, with 15 bases between. CDR1 and CDR2 from the germline V gene are DFQATT and SNEGSKA (reference sequence). This CDR3 contains 14 residues. CDR3 region: CSASRWAGTQPQHF. The CDR3 DNA reads TGCAGTGCTAGTCGGTGGGCCGGAACTCAGCCCCAGCATTTT.

The genes are TRBV7-8 and TRBJ2-3; D remains ambiguous. The CDR3 length is 11 residues. V lost 5 bases and J lost 5, with 5 bases in between. Germline CDR1 and CDR2: SGHVS and FQNEAQ. This CDR3 is CASSPKDTQYF. The DNA for the CDR3 is TGTGCCAGCAGCCCCAAAGATACGCAGTATTTT.

As concerns this clone: Other nucleotide sequences in the sample specify the same CDR3. The CDR3 loop is CASSYSRENTEAFF. CDR3 in DNA: TGTGCCAGCAGTTACTCCAGGGAGAACACTGAAGCTTTCTTT. This sequence joins TRBV6-5 and TRBJ1-1; perhaps TRBD1 as D (5 bases). V lost 0 bases and J 1 base, leaving 6 bases between the germline ends. CDR1 is MNHEY and CDR2 is SVGAGI in the germline V gene. The CDR3 runs 14 residues.

The chain is built from TRBV5-1 and TRBJ2-1; D uncertain. In germline, CDR1 is SGHRS, CDR2 YFSETQ. This CDR3 is built from 15 residues. Trimming left V 0 bases short and J 5 bases short, with 12 bases between. The CDR3 loop is CASSLGLIGHNEQFF. The DNA of the CDR3 is TGCGCCAGCAGCTTGGGTTTGATCGGTCACAATGAGCAGTTCTTC.

The chain is built from TRBV29-1 and TRBJ1-1, with TRBD1 as a possible D gene (5 bases). CDR1 and CDR2 from the germline V gene are SQVTM and ANQGSEA. The CDR3 is 12 amino acids. V lost 6 bases, J lost 5 bases, and 13 bases lay in between. The CDR3 DNA reads TGCAGCGTCAAAACGGGGGGTACTGAAGCTTTCTTT. Protein product: CSVKTGGTEAFF.

The gene calls are TRBV3-1 (or the pseudogene TRBV3-2) and TRBJ1-6; 9 bases agree with TRBD1. V trimming: 4 bases; J trimming: 7 bases; junction bases outside the gene matches: 11. Germline V lookup: CDR1 LGHDT, CDR2 YNNKEL (reference sequence). CDR3 length: 17 amino acids. CDR3 coding DNA: TGTGCCAGCAGCCGGAACTCCGGGACAGGGAGCAATTCACCCCTCCACTTT. Protein sequence: CASSRNSGTGSNSPLHF.

This clone was seen more than once but under ten times. The V call is TRBV18, the J call TRBJ1-1; D possibly corresponds to TRBD1 (6 bases). Trimming pared 2 bases from V and 7 bases from J, leaving 8 bases between. This CDR3 is 12 amino acids long. Germline assignment: CDR1 KGHSH and CDR2 LQKENI. In DNA form, the CDR3 reads TGTGCCAGCTCACCAGGACAGAGTGAAGCTTTCTTT. It is translated as CASSPGQSEAFF.

This rearrangement joins TRBV15 to TRBJ1-2; D is undetermined. V was shortened by 1 base and J by 1 base, with 10 bases between the two germline ends. The germline V gene encodes CDR1 LNHNV and CDR2 YYDKDF (reference sequence). The length of the CDR3 is 15 residues. The CDR3: CATSRVLVSNYGYTF. The CDR3 region has the DNA TGTGCCACCAGCAGAGTACTTGTTAGTAACTATGGCTACACCTTC. Supplemented by reference TRBV15 and TRBJ1-2, the full variable domain reads DAMVIQNPRYQVTQFGKPVTLSCSQTLNHNVMYWYQQKSSQAPKLLFHYYDKDFNNEADTPDNFQSRRPNTSFCFLDIRSPGLGDTAMYLCATSRVLVSNYGYTFGSGTRLTVV.

This clone was detected only once. V gene TRBV18 combines with J gene TRBJ2-5; 7 bases map to TRBD2. The CDR3 covers 14 residues. Germline CDR1 reads KGHSH; CDR2 reads LQKENI. The trim removed 3 bases at V and 5 bases at J, leaving 6 bases unmatched. The CDR3 nucleotides are TGTGCCAGCTCACCCCCGGGGAGGGTGGAGACCCAGTACTTC. This codes for CASSPPGRVETQYF.

V and J are TRBV30 and TRBJ1-2; D is uncertain. This CDR3 region has 11 residues. Germline CDR1 is GTSNPN and CDR2 is SVGIG (reference sequence). Trimming stripped 8 bases from V and 2 bases from J, with 9 bases between. The CDR3 nucleotides are TGTGCCGCAACTCCCAACTATGGCTACACCTTC. Protein product: CAATPNYGYTF.

The chain links TRBV24-1 to TRBJ2-7, with a weak D call TRBD1 (6 bases). The CDR3 extends over 15 amino acids. The V and J ends lost 4 bases and 3 bases respectively, with 15 bases between them. Germline V gives CDR1 KGHDR, CDR2 SFDVKD. CDR3 residues: CATSDTGNGYYEQYF. The CDR3 coding sequence is TGTGCCACCAGTGACACAGGGAATGGTTACTACGAGCAGTACTTC.

The chain carries TRBV2 and TRBJ2-2; the D gene is possibly TRBD1 (6 bases). Trimming removed 10 bases from V and 3 bases from J, with 12 bases in between. This CDR3 contains 13 residues. Germline loops: CDR1 SNHLY, CDR2 FYNNEI. The CDR3 region has the DNA TGTGCCACGTCTCAGGGGTACACCGGGGAGCTGTTTTTT. It encodes CATSQGYTGELFF.

This rearrangement joins TRBV11-2 to TRBJ1-3, with a tentative D call TRBD1 (6 bases). V was pared by 4 bases and J by 2 bases, with 21 bases between. The CDR3 is 18 amino acids. The germline V gene has CDR1 SGHAT and CDR2 FQNNGV. The CDR3 DNA is TGTGCCAGCAGCTCCCGGGGGGCACAGGGAATAACTGGAAACACCATATATTTT. As protein: CASSSRGAQGITGNTIYF. The complete variable domain, with remaining parts taken from reference TRBV11-2 and TRBJ1-3, reads EAGVAQSPRYKIIEKRQSVAFWCNPISGHATLYWYQQILGQGPKLLIQFQNNGVVDDSQLPKDRFSAERLKGVDSTLKIQPAKLEDSAVYLCASSSRGAQGITGNTIYFGEGSWLTVV.

This sequence joins TRBV3-1 (or the pseudogene TRBV3-2) and TRBJ1-5; 7 positions match TRBD1. The CDR3 sequence is 13 residues long. V lost 8 bases to trimming and J lost 6 bases; unmatched junction nucleotides: 7. Per germline, CDR1 LGHDT and CDR2 YNNKEL (reference sequence). The CDR3 sequence is CASSRDRGQPQHF. The DNA for the CDR3 is TGTGCCAGCTCCAGGGACAGAGGTCAGCCCCAGCATTTT.

The chain uses TRBV18 and TRBJ1-5; a possible D gene is TRBD1 (6 bases). Trimming pared 2 bases from V and 11 bases from J, leaving 13 bases between. The CDR3 totals 13 residues. Germline V gives CDR1 KGHSH, CDR2 LQKENI. CDR3 DNA sequence: TGTGCCAGCTCACCAGTACAGGGACAAGCCCAGCATTTT. Amino acids: CASSPVQGQAQHF.

Written as DNA, the CDR3 is TGTGCCAGCAGCTTCGGACAGGGGGCACTCGATGAGCAGTTCTTC. Translated, it gives CASSFGQGALDEQFF. The chain joins TRBV7-3 to TRBJ2-1; 11 bases align to TRBD1. This CDR3 region has 15 residues. CDR1 is SGHTA, CDR2 FQGTGA, per germline. Trimming cost V 3 bases and J 8 bases; bases outside gene matches: 6.

As concerns this clone: The junction differs from germline at one of its ends, possibly a read error. The chain recombines TRBV7-9 with TRBJ1-2; 8 bases are a match to TRBD1. The CDR3 contains 16 residues. Germline-derived CDR1 and CDR2 are SEHNR and FQNEAQ (reference sequence). The CDR3 DNA is TGTGCCAGCAGCCACTTACCCGGGACAGGTAACGATGGCTACACCTTC. Protein product: CASSHLPGTGNDGYTF.

The chain is built from TRBV11-2 and TRBJ1-3; the D is unclear. The CDR3 has 14 residues. CDR1 is SGHAT, CDR2 FQNNGV, per germline. Trimming shortened V by 2 bases and J by 2 bases, and 7 bases separated the two germline ends. The CDR3 loop is CASSLPQAGNTIYF. The CDR3 region has the DNA TGTGCCAGCAGCTTACCCCAGGCTGGAAACACCATATATTTT.

This chain joins TRBV7-9 and TRBJ1-2; D ambiguous. The CDR3 covers 14 residues. Germline-derived CDR1 and CDR2 are SEHNR and FQNEAQ (reference sequence). With 2 bases removed from V and 7 bases from J, the gap between germline ends came to 14 bases. Here the CDR3 DNA reads TGTGCCAGCAGCTTACTGAGCCCGTCGGGTGGCTACACCTTC. This gives the protein CASSLLSPSGGYTF.

The chain links TRBV27 to TRBJ2-7; a possible D gene is TRBD1 (6 bases). Germline CDR1 and CDR2: MNHEY and SMNVEV (reference sequence). V was cut by 0 bases and J by 6 bases, with 15 bases left in between. The CDR3 is 15 residues long. This CDR3 reads CASSLSVWGRIEQYF. The CDR3 DNA follows: TGTGCCAGCAGTTTATCGGTTTGGGGGCGCATCGAGCAGTACTTC.

The chain carries TRBV11-2 and TRBJ2-1; D remains ambiguous. Germline-derived CDR1 and CDR2 are SGHAT and FQNNGV. The CDR3 is 13 amino acids. Trimming took off 5 bases at V and 9 bases at J, with 14 bases between the two ends. CDR3 DNA sequence: TGTGCCAGCAGCAGCGCCCCCTCTGGTGAGCAGTTCTTC. Amino acids: CASSSAPSGEQFF.

The chain links TRBV7-2 to TRBJ1-5; the D is unclear. CDR1 is SGHTA, CDR2 FQGNSA, per germline. Deletions cut 2 bases from V and 2 bases from J, with 10 bases between. The CDR3 consists of 15 residues. The CDR3 bases are TGTGCCAGCAGCTTATCGGGAACAGGCAATCAGCCCCAGCATTTT. This encodes CASSLSGTGNQPQHF.

The V call is TRBV18, the J call TRBJ2-3, with 7 bases that match TRBD1. Losses at the gene ends were 5 bases for V and 1 base for J; bases not matched to a gene: 6. The germline gives CDR1 KGHSH, CDR2 LQKENI. The CDR3 runs to 15 residues. CDR3 sequence (DNA): TGTGCCAGCTCAGGACAGGAAGGGGGCACAGATACGCAGTATTTT. Translation gives CASSGQEGGTDTQYF.